These T cell receptor beta chains were read from a single sample in a study of shared clonotypes between healthy human individuals. TCRdb's copy holds only in-frame clones and misses some; the assay was immunoSEQ multiplex PCR. The sample records some 2,100,000 clones, 90% to 96% being singletons. Input material: naive CD4+ T cells sorted from blood. These receptors all stem from a man between 18 and 29 years old in good health. Both conserved end residues are part of each CDR3. The D gene is left open where the match is weak. Rows may omit the clone size; those that give it use once, few, many or a size class.

>TRBJ2-1|TRBV14|TRBD1|NA
TGTGCCAGCAGCCTCCTACAGGGGGCTTACAATGAGCAGTTCTTC
CASSLLQGAYNEQFF
>TRBJ2-1|TRBV15|NA|NA
TGTGCCACCAGCCCATCCTTGGTCGGCGGAACCTACAATGAGCAGTTCTTC
CATSPSLVGGTYNEQFF
>TRBJ2-5|TRBV6-5|NA|NA
TGTGCCAGCAGTAAACCGGGCCTAATGTTGAAGACCCAGTACTTC
CASSKPGLMLKTQYF
>TRBJ1-1|TRBV7-9|NA|NA
TGTGCCAGCAGCCAGTGGGGCGGGAACACTGAAGCTTTCTTT
CASSQWGGNTEAFF
>TRBJ2-7|TRBV15|NA|NA
TGTGCCACCAGCAGAGATGGGTCGGCAGGGCGGGAGCAGTACTTC
CATSRDGSAGREQYF
>TRBJ2-4|TRBV11-1|NA|NA
TGTGCCAGCAGCTTAGTGGGGGAGAGAAACATTCAGTACTTC
CASSLVGERNIQYF
>TRBJ2-5|TRBV5-1|NA|NA
TGCGCCAGCAGCCTGGAACCGGGCCTTACAGAGACCCAGTACTTC
CASSLEPGLTETQYF
>TRBJ2-1|TRBV5-4|NA|NA
TGTGCCAGCACCCTCACGTTGGTACAGAAAAATGAGCAGTTCTTC
CASTLTLVQKNEQFF
>TRBJ2-7|TRBV18|NA|NA
TGTGCCAGCTCACCACAGCTAGCCGGAGAGCAGTACTTC
CASSPQLAGEQYF
>TRBJ1-4|TRBV7-9|NA|once
TGTGCCAGCAGCGACACCGGGGGCGTGGGTGAAAAACTGTTTTTT
CASSDTGGVGEKLFF
>TRBJ1-6|TRBV6-1|NA|NA
TGTGCCAGCAGAGTAGTGAGCTCCTATAATTCACCCCTCCACTTT
CASRVVSSYNSPLHF
>TRBJ2-7|TRBV29-1|NA|NA
TGCAGCGTCTATGACAGGAGCTCCTACGAGCAGTACTTC
CSVYDRSSYEQYF
>TRBJ1-2|TRBV7-2|NA|NA
TGTGCCAGCAGCCCCCGGGGCGCGCATGGCTACACCTTC
CASSPRGAHGYTF
>TRBJ1-3|TRBV10-2|NA|NA
TGCGCCAGCAGTGACAATTCCCTGGGGTCCGGAAACACCATATATTTT
CASSDNSLGSGNTIYF
>TRBJ1-5|TRBV10-2|TRBD1|NA
TGCGCCAGCAGTTCATTCGGGACAGGGACGGGTAGCAATCAGCCCCAGCATTTT
CASSSFGTGTGSNQPQHF
>TRBJ1-6|TRBV5-1|NA|NA
TGCGCCAGCAGCTGGGACGGAGATTCACCCCTCCACTTT
CASSWDGDSPLHF
>TRBJ2-7|TRBV6-6|NA|once
TGTGCCAGCACTCGGGACACCAGGGCAGGAGAGCAGTACTTC
CASTRDTRAGEQYF
>TRBJ1-5|TRBV30|NA|NA
TGTGCCTGGAGTGATGGGACATTCAATCAGCCCCAGCATTTT
CAWSDGTFNQPQHF
>TRBJ1-3|TRBV7-9|NA|NA
TGTGCCAGCAGCCCGAGATTGACGAGCTCTGGAAACACCATATATTTT
CASSPRLTSSGNTIYF
>TRBJ1-1|TRBV30|TRBD1|NA
TGTGCCTGGGGACAGGGGGCAGGTACTGAAGCTTTCTTT
CAWGQGAGTEAFF
>TRBJ2-3|TRBV7-6|TRBD2|NA
TGTGCCAGCAGCTTAATATCGGGAGGGGGCACAGATACGCAGTATTTT
CASSLISGGGTDTQYF
>TRBJ1-2|TRBV6-6|NA|NA
TGTGCCAGCAGTTACCGCTTCTATGGCTACACCTTC
CASSYRFYGYTF
>TRBJ2-1|TRBV30|NA|few
TGTGCCTGGACCGACCAAAAGGGGGTTTGGGCGGGAGATGAGCAGTTCTTC
CAWTDQKGVWAGDEQFF
>TRBJ2-7|TRBV18|NA|NA
TGTGCCAGCTCACCACCGCAGGGGGGCTACGAGCAGTACTTC
CASSPPQGGYEQYF
>TRBJ2-3|TRBV28|NA|once
TGTGCCAGCAGTTTGTCCACAGATACGCAGTATTTT
CASSLSTDTQYF
>TRBJ1-2|TRBV29-1|NA|NA
TGCAACGTTGATTACGTCTCCGCATACGGGACGGCTAACTATGGCTACACCTTC
CNVDYVSAYGTANYGYTF
>TRBJ2-7|TRBV28|NA|NA
TGTGCCAGCAGTCGTTGGGGGGCCCCTTACGAGCAGTACTTC
CASSRWGAPYEQYF
>TRBJ2-5|TRBV7-8|TRBD1|once
TGTGCCAGCAGCTTAGCGCTTTGGGACAGAACAGAGACCCAGTACTTC
CASSLALWDRTETQYF
>TRBJ1-1|TRBV10-3|TRBD1|NA
TGTGCCACAGGACAGGGAAGTTTCGGTGAAGCTTTCTTT
CATGQGSFGEAFF
>TRBJ2-7|TRBV10-1|NA|NA
TGCGCCAGCAGTGATGGGCAGTCCTACGAGCAGTACTTC
CASSDGQSYEQYF
>TRBJ1-1|TRBV2|NA|once
TGTGCCAGCAGTGGACACTACACTGAAGCTTTCTTT
CASSGHYTEAFF
>TRBJ1-3|TRBV7-9|NA|NA
TGTGCCAGCAGCGCGGACACCCCTCGCAATGGAAACACCATATATTTT
CASSADTPRNGNTIYF
>TRBJ2-7|TRBV4-3|TRBD1|NA
TGCGCCAGCAGCCAGCCGACAGGGATCGACTACGAGCAGTACTTC
CASSQPTGIDYEQYF
>TRBJ2-2|TRBV19|NA|NA
TGTGCCAGTAGATTGGACGGTCAGTCGAACACCGGGGAGCTGTTTTTT
CASRLDGQSNTGELFF
>TRBJ2-7|TRBV7-2|TRBD2|NA
TGTGCCAGCAGTTCCGGACTAGCGTTCCCCTACGAGCAGTACTTC
CASSSGLAFPYEQYF
>TRBJ2-3|TRBV13|NA|once
TGTGCCAGCAGCTCCAGGGGACCCAGCGGAGATACGCAGTATTTT
CASSSRGPSGDTQYF
>TRBJ2-5|TRBV11-2|TRBD2|NA
TGTGCCAGCAGACCCCCGGGACTATCTCAAGAGACCCAGTACTTC
CASRPPGLSQETQYF
>TRBJ2-5|TRBV2|NA|NA
TGTGCCAGCAGTACTCACGGGTGGTCCCAAGAGACCCAGTACTTC
CASSTHGWSQETQYF
>TRBJ2-7|TRBV27|TRBD2|NA
TGTGCCAGCAGTTTAGGGCCTAGCGGCCTACTGTCATACTACGAGCAGTACTTC
CASSLGPSGLLSYYEQYF
>TRBJ1-6|TRBV19|TRBD1|NA
TGTGCCAGTAGTTTGGACAGGACATATAATTCACCCCTCCACTTT
CASSLDRTYNSPLHF
>TRBJ2-7|TRBV25-1|TRBD1|NA
TGTGCCTCCATGGGGCAGGGGGCTATCGGGCAGTACTTC
CASMGQGAIGQYF
>TRBJ1-1|TRBV5-5|NA|NA
TGTGCCAGCAGGCTCATTTCAAGGACTGAAGCTTTCTTT
CASRLISRTEAFF
>TRBJ1-1|TRBV9|NA|NA
TGTGCCAGCAGCGTAGGGCCAGGGATATCCACCACTGAAGCTTTCTTT
CASSVGPGISTTEAFF
>TRBJ2-7|TRBV7-8|TRBD1|NA
TGTGCCAGCAGCCTGGGACAGTTCTACGAGCAGTACTTC
CASSLGQFYEQYF
>TRBJ1-1|TRBV6-5|NA|NA
TGTGCCAGCAGTTACGGGGGAGGTGCAGGGGATGGGAAAGCTTTCTTT
CASSYGGGAGDGKAFF
>TRBJ2-7|TRBV30|TRBD2|NA
TGTGCCTGGAGAGGGACTAGCGGGGGGCCTCGGTACTTC
CAWRGTSGGPRYF
>TRBJ1-5|TRBV19|TRBD1|NA
TGTGCCAGTAGTATAGGAGGGACAGGGACTCAGCCCCAGCATTTT
CASSIGGTGTQPQHF
>TRBJ1-5|TRBV19|TRBD1|NA
TGTGCCAGTAGTATTACAGGGGGCCGTCAGCCCCAGCATTTT
CASSITGGRQPQHF
>TRBJ1-6|TRBV7-9|NA|once
TGTGCCAGCAGCTACTCCGTCCTACCCGGCTCCTATAATTCACCCCTCCACTTT
CASSYSVLPGSYNSPLHF
>TRBJ1-1|TRBV11-2|TRBD1|NA
TGTGCCAGCAGCCCCAGCAGACCGGGACAGGGGGCGGGGGAAGCTTTCTTT
CASSPSRPGQGAGEAFF
>TRBJ1-4|TRBV11-2|NA|once
TGTGCCAGCAGCCCGCAGGGACTGACTCGGGAAAAACTGTTTTTT
CASSPQGLTREKLFF
>TRBJ2-1|TRBV10-1|TRBD1|NA
TGCGCCAGCAGTGACGGGACAGGGAGGATCGCTTACAATGAGCAGTTCTTC
CASSDGTGRIAYNEQFF